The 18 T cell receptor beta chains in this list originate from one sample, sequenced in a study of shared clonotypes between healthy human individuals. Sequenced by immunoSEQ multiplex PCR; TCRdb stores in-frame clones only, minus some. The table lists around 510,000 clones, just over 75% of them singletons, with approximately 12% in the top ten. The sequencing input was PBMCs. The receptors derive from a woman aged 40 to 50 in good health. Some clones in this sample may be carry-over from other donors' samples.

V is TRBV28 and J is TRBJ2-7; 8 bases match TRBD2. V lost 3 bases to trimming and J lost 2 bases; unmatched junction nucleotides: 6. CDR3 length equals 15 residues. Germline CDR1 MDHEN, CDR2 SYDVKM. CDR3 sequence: CASSFEGLGTYEQYF. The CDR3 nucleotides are TGTGCCAGCAGTTTTGAGGGACTAGGAACCTACGAGCAGTACTTC.

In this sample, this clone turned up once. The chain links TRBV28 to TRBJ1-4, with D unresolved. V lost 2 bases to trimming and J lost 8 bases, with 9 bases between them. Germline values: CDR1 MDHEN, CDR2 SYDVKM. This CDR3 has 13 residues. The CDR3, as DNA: TGTGCCAGCAGTTTAGCCGGGCTGGAAAAACTGTTTTTT. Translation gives CASSLAGLEKLFF.

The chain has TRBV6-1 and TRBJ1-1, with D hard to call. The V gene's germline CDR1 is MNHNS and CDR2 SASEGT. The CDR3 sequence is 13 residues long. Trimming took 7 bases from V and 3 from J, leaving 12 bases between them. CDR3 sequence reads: CASTIEGDTEAFF. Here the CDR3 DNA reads TGTGCCAGCACGATTGAAGGAGACACTGAAGCTTTCTTT.

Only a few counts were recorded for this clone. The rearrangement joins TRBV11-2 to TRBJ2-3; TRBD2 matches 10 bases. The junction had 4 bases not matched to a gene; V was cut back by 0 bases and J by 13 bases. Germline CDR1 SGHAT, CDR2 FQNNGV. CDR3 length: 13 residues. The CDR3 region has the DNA TGTGCCAGCAGCTTAGACCGACTAGCGGGCAAGTATTTT. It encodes CASSLDRLAGKYF.

CDR3 protein: CASSFGRLNEQFF. In nucleotides, the CDR3 is TGTGCCAGCAGCTTTGGCAGGCTGAATGAGCAGTTCTTC. J is TRBJ2-1 and V is TRBV11-3; D is ambiguous. In germline, CDR1 is SGHNT, CDR2 YENEEA. Trimming shortened V by 3 bases and J by 7 bases, and 10 bases separated the two germline ends. CDR3 length: 13 residues. Combining the CDR3 with reference TRBV11-3 and TRBJ2-1 gives the whole variable domain EAGVVQSPRYKIIEKKQPVAFWCNPISGHNTLYWYLQNLGQGPELLIRYENEEAVDDSQLPKDRFSAERLKGVDSTLKIQPAELGDSAVYLCASSFGRLNEQFFGPGTRLTVL.

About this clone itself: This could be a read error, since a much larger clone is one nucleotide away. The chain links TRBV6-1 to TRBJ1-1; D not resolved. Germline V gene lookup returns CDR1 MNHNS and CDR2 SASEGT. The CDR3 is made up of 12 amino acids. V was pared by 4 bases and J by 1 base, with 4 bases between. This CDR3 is CASSGGNTEAFF. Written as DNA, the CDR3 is TGTGCCAGCAGTGGAGGGAACACTGAAGCTTTCTTT.

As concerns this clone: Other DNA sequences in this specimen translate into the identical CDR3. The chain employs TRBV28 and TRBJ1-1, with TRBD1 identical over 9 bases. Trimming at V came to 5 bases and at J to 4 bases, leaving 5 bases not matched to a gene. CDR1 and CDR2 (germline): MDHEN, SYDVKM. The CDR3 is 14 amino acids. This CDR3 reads CASSAQTGGTEAFF. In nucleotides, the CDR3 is TGTGCCAGCAGTGCCCAGACAGGGGGCACTGAAGCTTTCTTT.

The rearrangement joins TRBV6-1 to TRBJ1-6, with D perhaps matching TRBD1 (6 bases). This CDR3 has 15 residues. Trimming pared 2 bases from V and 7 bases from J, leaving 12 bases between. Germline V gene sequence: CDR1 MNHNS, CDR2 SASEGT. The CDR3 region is CASSENGGENSPLHF. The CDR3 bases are TGTGCCAGCAGTGAAAACGGGGGCGAGAATTCACCCCTCCACTTT.

The CDR3 DNA sequence: TGTGCCAGCAGCAAGACTAGCGGGGGGATCTCTGATGAGCAGTTCTTC. Encoded protein: CASSKTSGGISDEQFF. The chain joins TRBV7-9 to TRBJ2-1; 13 bases match TRBD2. With 5 bases clipped from V and 8 bases from J, the junction kept 9 bases outside the gene matches. The CDR3 is 16 residues long. Germline V gene sequence: CDR1 SEHNR, CDR2 FQNEAQ (reference sequence). The full variable domain, completed using reference TRBV7-9 and TRBJ2-1, is DTGVSQNPRHKITKRGQNVTFRCDPISEHNRLYWYRQTLGQGPEFLTYFQNEAQLEKSRLLSDRFSAERPKGSFSTLEIQRTEQGDSAMYLCASSKTSGGISDEQFFGPGTRLTVL.

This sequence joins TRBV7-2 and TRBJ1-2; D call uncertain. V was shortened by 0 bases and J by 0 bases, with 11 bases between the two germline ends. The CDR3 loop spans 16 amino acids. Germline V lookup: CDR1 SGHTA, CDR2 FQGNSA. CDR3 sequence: CASSLAGNQANYGYTF. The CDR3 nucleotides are TGTGCCAGCAGCTTAGCCGGGAATCAAGCTAACTATGGCTACACCTTC. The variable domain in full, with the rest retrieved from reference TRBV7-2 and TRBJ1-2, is GAGVSQSPSNKVTEKGKDVELRCDPISGHTALYWYRQSLGQGLEFLIYFQGNSAPDKSGLPSDRFSAERTGGSVSTLTIQRTQQEDSAVYLCASSLAGNQANYGYTFGSGTRLTVV.

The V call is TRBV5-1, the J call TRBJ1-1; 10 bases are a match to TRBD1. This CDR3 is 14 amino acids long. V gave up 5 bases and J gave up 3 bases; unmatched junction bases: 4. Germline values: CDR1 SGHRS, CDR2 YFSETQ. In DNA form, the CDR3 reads TGCGCCAGCAGGAGACAGGGGGCATACACTGAAGCTTTCTTT. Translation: CASRRQGAYTEAFF.

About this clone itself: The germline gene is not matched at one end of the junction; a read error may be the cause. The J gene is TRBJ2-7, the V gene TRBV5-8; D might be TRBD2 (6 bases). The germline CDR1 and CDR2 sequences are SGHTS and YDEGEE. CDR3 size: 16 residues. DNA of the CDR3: TGCGCCAGCAGCCAGGGATTATCGGGACTCCGGGCCGAGCAGTACTTC. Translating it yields CASSQGLSGLRAEQYF.

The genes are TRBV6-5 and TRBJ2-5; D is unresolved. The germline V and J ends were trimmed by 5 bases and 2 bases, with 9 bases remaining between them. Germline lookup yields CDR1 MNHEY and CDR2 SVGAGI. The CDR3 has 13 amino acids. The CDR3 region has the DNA TGTGCCAGCAGTCCCTCGGAGCAAGAGACCCAGTACTTC. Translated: CASSPSEQETQYF.

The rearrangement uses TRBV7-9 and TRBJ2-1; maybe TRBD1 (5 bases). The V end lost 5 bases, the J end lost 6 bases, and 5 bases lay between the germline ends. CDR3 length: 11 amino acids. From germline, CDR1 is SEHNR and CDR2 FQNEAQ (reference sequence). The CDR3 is CASSQGNEQFF. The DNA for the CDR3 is TGTGCCAGCAGCCAGGGCAATGAGCAGTTCTTC. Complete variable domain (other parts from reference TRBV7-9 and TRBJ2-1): DTGVSQNPRHKITKRGQNVTFRCDPISEHNRLYWYRQTLGQGPEFLTYFQNEAQLEKSRLLSDRFSAERPKGSFSTLEIQRTEQGDSAMYLCASSQGNEQFFGPGTRLTVL.

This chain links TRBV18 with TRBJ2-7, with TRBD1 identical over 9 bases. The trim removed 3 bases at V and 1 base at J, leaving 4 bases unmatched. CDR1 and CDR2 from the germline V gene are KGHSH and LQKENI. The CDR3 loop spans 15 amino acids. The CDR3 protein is CASSPGQGESYEQYF. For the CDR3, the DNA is TGTGCCAGCTCACCGGGACAGGGAGAGTCCTACGAGCAGTACTTC.

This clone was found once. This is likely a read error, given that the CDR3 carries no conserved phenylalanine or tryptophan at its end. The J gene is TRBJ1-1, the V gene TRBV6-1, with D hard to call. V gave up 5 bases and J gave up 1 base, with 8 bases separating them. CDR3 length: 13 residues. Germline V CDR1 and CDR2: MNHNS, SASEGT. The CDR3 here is CASSPVENTEAFL. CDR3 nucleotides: TGTGCCAGCAGTCCGGTTGAGAACACTGAAGCTTTCCTT.

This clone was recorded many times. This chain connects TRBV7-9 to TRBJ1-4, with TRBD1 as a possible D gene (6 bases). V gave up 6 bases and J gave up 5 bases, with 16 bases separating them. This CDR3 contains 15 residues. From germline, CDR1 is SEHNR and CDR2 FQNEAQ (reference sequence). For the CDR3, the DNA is TGTGCCAGCAGGGCCCGACAGGAGGCAAATGAAAAACTGTTTTTT. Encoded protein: CASRARQEANEKLFF.

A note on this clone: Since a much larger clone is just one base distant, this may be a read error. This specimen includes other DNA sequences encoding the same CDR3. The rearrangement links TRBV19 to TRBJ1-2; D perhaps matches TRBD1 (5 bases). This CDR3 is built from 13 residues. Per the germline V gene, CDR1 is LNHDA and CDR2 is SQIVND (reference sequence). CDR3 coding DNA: TGCGCCAGTAGTATGCAGGGATCCTATGGCTACACCTTC. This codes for CASSMQGSYGYTF. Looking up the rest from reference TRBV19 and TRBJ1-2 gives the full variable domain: DGGITQSPKYLFRKEGQNVTLSCEQNLNHDAMYWYRQDPGQGLRLIYYSQIVNDFQKGDIAEGYSVSREKKESFPLTVTSAQKNPTAFYLCASSMQGSYGYTFGSGTRLTVV.